The 5 T cell receptor beta chains below come from one sample, sequenced in a study of cytomegalovirus exposure and HLA in healthy donors (dated by TCRdb to 2015 to 2018). The library was built by means of the immunoSEQ multiplex PCR assay. The multiplex PCR relied on a mix of 60 forward primers for TCR Vbeta segments and 13 reverse primers for TCR Jbeta segments. The immuneACCESS repertoire file appears here via TCRdb, limited to in-frame rearrangements. These files lack a portion of the clones; in checked studies, under half of the deficit traces to unresolved V genes, and the cause of the others is not known. The sample contains 130,000 to 150,000 clones, about 74% of them found a single time. The ten largest clones capture 4.3% of the sample. The sequenced sample was PBMCs. The receptors here all came from a man aged 18 to 29 in good health and CMV-seropositive.

There are many counts of this clone. The chain has TRBV7-6 and TRBJ2-1; TRBD1 agrees at 12 bases. CDR3 length equals 16 residues. With 5 bases clipped from V and 7 bases from J, the junction kept 9 bases outside the gene matches. Germline V lookup: CDR1 SGHVS, CDR2 FNYEAQ. CDR3 nucleotides: TGTGCCAGCAGCCCCACCGGGACAGGGGGCAGGAATGAGCAGTTCTTC. Translated, it gives CASSPTGTGGRNEQFF.

The gene calls are TRBV5-1 and TRBJ2-2, with 7 bases fitting TRBD1. CDR3 length equals 15 residues. CDR1 and CDR2 from the germline V gene are SGHRS and YFSETQ. The V segment lost 2 bases and the J segment 4 bases; nucleotides outside the gene matches: 5. The CDR3 DNA sequence: TGCGCCAGCAGCTTTGACAGGGCGGGCACCGGGGAGCTGTTTTTT. Its protein product is CASSFDRAGTGELFF.

J is TRBJ1-2 and V is TRBV6-1; D is undetermined. Germline V CDR1 and CDR2: MNHNS, SASEGT. Trimming pared 1 base from V and 4 bases from J, leaving 16 bases between. CDR3 length equals 16 residues. The CDR3 spells CASSEDFRGSSYGYTF. CDR3 coding DNA: TGTGCCAGCAGTGAAGACTTTCGGGGTTCAAGCTATGGCTACACCTTC.

This chain uses TRBV6-5 with TRBJ1-1; tentatively, D is TRBD1 (6 bases). The CDR3 length is 11 residues. The V gene's germline CDR1 is MNHEY and CDR2 SVGAGI. CDR3 residues: CGVGGATEAFF. DNA of the CDR3: TGTGGAGTGGGGGGGGCGACTGAAGCTTTCTTT.

This chain uses TRBV27 with TRBJ2-1; D might be TRBD2 (6 bases). The CDR3 totals 16 residues. Per the germline V gene, CDR1 is MNHEY and CDR2 is SMNVEV (reference sequence). V was clipped by 4 bases and J by 0 bases, with 13 bases between them. CDR3 amino acids: CASSSPRGLSYNEQFF. Written as DNA, the CDR3 is TGTGCCAGCAGTTCCCCCCGGGGACTCTCCTACAATGAGCAGTTCTTC.